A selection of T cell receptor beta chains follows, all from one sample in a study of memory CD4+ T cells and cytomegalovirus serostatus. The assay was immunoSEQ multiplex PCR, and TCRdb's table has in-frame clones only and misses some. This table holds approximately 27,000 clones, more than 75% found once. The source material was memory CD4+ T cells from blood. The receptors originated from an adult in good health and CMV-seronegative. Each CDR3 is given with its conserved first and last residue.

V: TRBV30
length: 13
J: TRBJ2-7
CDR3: CAWSFGPLGVQYF

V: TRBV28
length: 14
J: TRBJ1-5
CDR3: CASSLYQGNQPQHF

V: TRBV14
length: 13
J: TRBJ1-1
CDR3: CASTGFMNTEAFF

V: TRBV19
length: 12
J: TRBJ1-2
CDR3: CASSIGTGGYTF

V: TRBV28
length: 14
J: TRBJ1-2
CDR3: CASSFRTGHYGYTF

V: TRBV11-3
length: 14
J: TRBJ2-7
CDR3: CASSSSGSMNEQYF

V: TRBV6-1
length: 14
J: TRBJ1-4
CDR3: CASSENRANEKLFF

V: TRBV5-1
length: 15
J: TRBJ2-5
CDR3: CASSGDAGGQETQYF

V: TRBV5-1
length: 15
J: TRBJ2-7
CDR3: CASSLSPGDPYEQYF

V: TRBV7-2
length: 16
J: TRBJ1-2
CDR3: CASSSMTGPISYGYTF

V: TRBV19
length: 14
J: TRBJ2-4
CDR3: CASTPRGVRNIQYF

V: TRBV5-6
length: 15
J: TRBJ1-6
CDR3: CASSLVQGFNSPLHF

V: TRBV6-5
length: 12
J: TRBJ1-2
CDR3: CASSGDRGGYTF

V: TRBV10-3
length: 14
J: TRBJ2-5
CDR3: CAISGGGLQETQYF

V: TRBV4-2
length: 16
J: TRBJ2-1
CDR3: CASSQDRGGNYNEQFF

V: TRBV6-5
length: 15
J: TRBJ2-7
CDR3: CASSTRLAGTYEQYF

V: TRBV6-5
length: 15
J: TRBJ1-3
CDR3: CASRLQEGSGNTIYF

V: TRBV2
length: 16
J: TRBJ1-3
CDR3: CASRYGRQHSGNTIYF

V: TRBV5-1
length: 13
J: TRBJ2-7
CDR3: CASSLAPFGEQYF

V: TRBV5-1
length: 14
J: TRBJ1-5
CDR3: CASSTGTGGQPQHF

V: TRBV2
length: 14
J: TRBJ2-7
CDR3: CASRNGDSNSEQYF

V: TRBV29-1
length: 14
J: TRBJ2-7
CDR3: CSIRTGQGSSEQYF

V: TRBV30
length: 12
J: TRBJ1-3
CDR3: CAGRGSGNTIYF

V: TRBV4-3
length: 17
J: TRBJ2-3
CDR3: CASSQDLGGRDADTQYF

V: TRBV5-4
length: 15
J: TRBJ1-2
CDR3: CASSRSGQGDYGYTF

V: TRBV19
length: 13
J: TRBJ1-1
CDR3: CASSSGGNTEAFF

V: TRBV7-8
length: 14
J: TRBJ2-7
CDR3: CASSLGEMGYEQYF

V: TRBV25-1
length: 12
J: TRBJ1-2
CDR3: CASSEGNYGYTF

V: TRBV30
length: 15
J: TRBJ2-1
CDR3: CAWNPGLAGGTEQFF

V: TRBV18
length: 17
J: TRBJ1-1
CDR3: CASSRQGGSPMNTEAFF

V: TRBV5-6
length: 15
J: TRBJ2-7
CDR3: CASSAYRVFAYEQYF

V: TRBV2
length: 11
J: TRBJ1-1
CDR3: CASSELGEAFF

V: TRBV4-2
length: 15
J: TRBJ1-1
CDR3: CASSQAGQGNTEAFF

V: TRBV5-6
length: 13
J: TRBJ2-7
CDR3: CASSLAQIYEQYF

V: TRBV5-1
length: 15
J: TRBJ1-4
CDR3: CASSFSGKLNEKLFF

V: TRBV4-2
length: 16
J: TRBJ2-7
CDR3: CASSQGASRQGNEQYF